This T cell receptor beta chain was retrieved from a study of blood T cell repertoires in COVID-19. This clone was detected once. Original handling: Nucleated cell number was recorded as an estimate derived from reference gene primer amplification. TCRdb keeps only in-frame clones here, not all; method: immunoSEQ multiplex PCR. The V and J calls and clone size were taken over from that table, and D and trimming were inferred from the DNA. The data show around 72,000 clones, 80% to 90% seen once. Looked up from germline, CDR1 is LGHDT and CDR2 is YNNKEL (reference sequence). Trimming took off 3 bases at V and 5 bases at J, with 16 bases between the two ends. The CDR3 has 15 amino acids.

J is TRBJ1-1 and V is TRBV3-1 (or the pseudogene TRBV3-2), with TRBD1 as a possible D gene (5 bases). The sequence came from a woman aged 45-60 years with acute or convalescent COVID-19. What was sequenced was peripheral blood. The CDR3 nucleotides read TGTGCCAGCAGCCAGGGCGGGGCGGCTTTTACTGAAGCTTTCTTT. Its protein is CASSQGGAAFTEAFF.